These 27 T cell receptor beta chains share one sample of origin, sequenced in a study of blood T cells in healthy people across ages. A second PCR of 7 to 11 cycles used a sample-barcoded 5' primer and a J-beta primer mix. TCRdb independently ran MiXCR on the 5' RACE reads; one entry per CDR3 protein. The table lists 1.2 million to 1.5 million distinct CDR3 sequences, roughly 59% of them singletons. The sequencing input was blood. Receptor source: a man aged 18 to 35 in good health.

There are a few counts of this clonotype. The V call is TRBV5-1, the J call TRBJ2-1, with D perhaps TRBD2 (6 bases). This CDR3 comprises 14 residues. The germline V gene has CDR1 SGHRS and CDR2 YFSETQ. Trimming took 3 bases from V and 3 from J, leaving 10 bases between them. The CDR3 DNA is TGCGCCAGCAGCTGGGAGGTGGGCTACAATGAGCAGTTCTTC. Amino acid sequence: CASSWEVGYNEQFF.

The rearrangement joins TRBV24-1 to TRBJ2-2; TRBD2 aligns across 13 bases. The CDR3 has 17 amino acids. The germline gives CDR1 KGHDR, CDR2 SFDVKD. V was clipped by 5 bases and J by 2 bases; unmatched bases: 4. CDR3 in amino acids: CATSAGLAGTNTGELFF. The CDR3 bases are TGTGCCACCAGTGCGGGACTAGCGGGGACTAACACCGGGGAGCTGTTTTTT.

The chain carries TRBV30 and TRBJ2-7; D is possibly TRBD2 (5 bases). This CDR3 has 13 amino acids. Trimming stripped 5 bases from V and 0 bases from J, with 11 bases between. CDR1 is GTSNPN, CDR2 SVGIG, per germline (reference sequence). The chain's CDR3 is CAWSVGSSYEQYF. CDR3 DNA: TGTGCCTGGTCCGTAGGGAGCTCCTACGAGCAGTACTTC.

This clonotype was picked up a small number of times. The V call is TRBV27, the J call TRBJ2-7; D may match TRBD1 or TRBD2 (5 bases each). Germline-derived CDR1 and CDR2 are MNHEY and SMNVEV (reference sequence). Trimming removed 2 bases at V and 3 bases at J, with 14 bases between. The CDR3 has 15 residues. The CDR3 region has the DNA TGTGCCAGCAGTTTAGCAGGGAGATGGGACTACGAGCAGTACTTC. The encoded protein is CASSLAGRWDYEQYF.

This clonotype was detected only a few times. The chain uses TRBV7-4 and TRBJ2-5; D remains unclear. The CDR3 loop spans 16 amino acids. CDR1 is SGHVT, CDR2 SQSDAQ, per germline. The V end lost 6 bases, the J end lost 1 base, and 18 bases lay between the germline ends. The CDR3 DNA reads as TGTGCCAGCAGACGATTAGACGGCTCCCTCCAAGAGACCCAGTACTTC. This sequence encodes CASRRLDGSLQETQYF.

J is TRBJ2-5 and V is TRBV20-1, with a possible D match to TRBD1 (5 bases). V shed 2 bases and J shed 11 bases, with 21 bases lying between them. Looked up from germline, CDR1 is DFQATT and CDR2 is SNEGSKA (reference sequence). The CDR3 runs to 14 residues. The CDR3 nucleotides are TGCAGTGCTAGACACACTTCAGGGCCCGAGGTGCAGTACTTC. Translated, it gives CSARHTSGPEVQYF.

The chain couples TRBV7-9 to TRBJ2-3; D gene ambiguous. V was cut by 2 bases and J by 4 bases, with 16 bases left in between. From germline, CDR1 is SEHNR and CDR2 FQNEAQ (reference sequence). The CDR3 is 16 amino acids. As DNA, the CDR3 is TGTGCCAGCAGCTTATCGTCGGAACAGACATCAGATACGCAGTATTTT. Protein: CASSLSSEQTSDTQYF.

The V call is TRBV7-9, the J call TRBJ2-7, with 7 bases lining up with TRBD1. Trimming removed 5 bases from V and 3 bases from J; junction bases left unmatched: 7. This CDR3 contains 14 residues. The germline gives CDR1 SEHNR, CDR2 FQNEAQ (reference sequence). CDR3 sequence reads: CASSAIQGNYEQYF. DNA of the CDR3: TGTGCCAGCAGCGCAATACAGGGGAACTACGAGCAGTACTTC. Based on the CDR3 plus reference TRBV7-9 and TRBJ2-7, the full variable domain is DTGVSQNPRHKITKRGQNVTFRCDPISEHNRLYWYRQTLGQGPEFLTYFQNEAQLEKSRLLSDRFSAERPKGSFSTLEIQRTEQGDSAMYLCASSAIQGNYEQYFGPGTRLTVT.

This clonotype came up a few times. The rearrangement uses TRBV4-1 and TRBJ2-7; 11 nucleotides match TRBD1. Germline CDR1 reads MGHRA; CDR2 reads YSYEKL. The V segment lost 1 base and the J segment 4 bases; nucleotides outside the gene matches: 3. The CDR3 is 15 amino acids. The CDR3 sequence: CASSQGTGGWYEQYF. The CDR3 DNA reads TGCGCCAGCAGCCAAGGGACAGGGGGCTGGTACGAGCAGTACTTC.

This clonotype came up a few times. The rearrangement joins TRBV4-3 to TRBJ2-4, with a tentative D call TRBD1 (6 bases). This CDR3 region has 16 residues. Per the germline V gene, CDR1 is LGHNA and CDR2 is YSLEER. Trimming pared 1 base from V and 8 bases from J, leaving 18 bases between. The CDR3 loop reads CASSQGPAGVTDIQYF. CDR3 DNA: TGCGCCAGCAGCCAAGGACCTGCAGGGGTTACGGACATTCAGTACTTC.

This sequence joins TRBV4-1 and TRBJ1-6, with a weak D call TRBD1 (5 bases). This CDR3 region has 17 residues. The V end lost 2 bases, the J end lost 5 bases, and 16 bases lay between the germline ends. In germline, CDR1 is MGHRA, CDR2 YSYEKL. The CDR3 nucleotides read TGCGCCAGCAGCCAACTCCCGACAGTCGGGGATAATTCACCCCTCCACTTT. Protein: CASSQLPTVGDNSPLHF.

This sequence joins TRBV4-1 and TRBJ2-3; 7 nucleotides agree with TRBD2. The CDR3 extends over 15 amino acids. Looked up from germline, CDR1 is MGHRA and CDR2 is YSYEKL. V lost 5 bases to trimming and J lost 6 bases; unmatched junction nucleotides: 11. The CDR3 sequence is CASSSRGLVGDTQYF. CDR3 bases: TGCGCCAGCAGCTCCCGCGGACTAGTTGGGGATACGCAGTATTTT.

The V gene is TRBV4-3, the J gene TRBJ1-2; D uncertain. The CDR3 totals 14 residues. In germline, CDR1 is LGHNA, CDR2 YSLEER. V lost 1 base, J lost 5 bases, and 11 bases lay in between. CDR3 amino acids: CASSQVGTSYGYTF. CDR3 sequence (DNA): TGCGCCAGCAGCCAAGTCGGCACCTCATATGGCTACACCTTC.

The chain links TRBV3-1 to TRBJ2-7, with D perhaps being TRBD1 or TRBD2 (5 bases each). The CDR3 is made up of 16 amino acids. The germline V gene has CDR1 LGHDT and CDR2 YNNKEL (reference sequence). Trimming took off 0 bases at V and 7 bases at J, with 19 bases between the two ends. The DNA for the CDR3 is TGTGCCAGCAGCCAAGATATGACAGATCCGGGGTTAGAGCAGTACTTC. This codes for CASSQDMTDPGLEQYF.

This sequence joins TRBV4-2 and TRBJ2-7; D is ambiguous. V was cut by 1 base and J by 5 bases, with 12 bases left in between. The germline V gene encodes CDR1 LGHNA and CDR2 YNFKEQ. The CDR3 has 14 amino acids. CDR3 sequence: CASSQGLTIDEQYF. DNA for the CDR3: TGTGCCAGCAGCCAAGGTCTGACGATCGACGAGCAGTACTTC.

This clonotype was recorded once. The chain employs TRBV20-1 and TRBJ2-7; 8 nucleotides line up with TRBD1. The CDR3 runs 14 residues. Losses at the gene ends were 6 bases for V and 2 bases for J; bases not matched to a gene: 9. The germline CDR1 and CDR2 sequences are DFQATT and SNEGSKA (reference sequence). The chain's CDR3 is CSARGRDPTYEQYF. The CDR3 DNA follows: TGCAGTGCCAGGGGGCGGGACCCTACCTACGAGCAGTACTTC.

This clonotype was seen a few times. The V and J genes are TRBV4-3 and TRBJ2-5, with D possibly TRBD2 on 5 matching bases. The germline V gene encodes CDR1 LGHNA and CDR2 YSLEER. The CDR3 is 17 residues long. Trimming left V 0 bases short and J 2 bases short, with 16 bases between. This CDR3 reads CASSQDVRAPVQETQYF. DNA for the CDR3: TGCGCCAGCAGCCAAGATGTGCGGGCCCCCGTACAAGAGACCCAGTACTTC.

This clonotype was observed a handful of times. The V gene is TRBV10-3, the J gene TRBJ1-4; possible D gene TRBD1, 5 bases. Deletions cut 2 bases from V and 10 bases from J, with 5 bases between. The CDR3 is 11 residues long. Per germline, CDR1 ENHRY and CDR2 SYGVKD. The CDR3 loop is CAISEGAKLFF. CDR3 coding DNA: TGTGCCATCAGTGAGGGGGCAAAACTGTTTTTT.

This clonotype was observed a few times. The chain combines TRBV27 with TRBJ2-1; the D is unclear. The germline V gene encodes CDR1 MNHEY and CDR2 SMNVEV (reference sequence). V was trimmed by 3 bases and J by 7 bases, leaving 19 bases between them. The CDR3 spans 16 residues. The CDR3 DNA is TGTGCCAGCAGTTTGGCCCGGAATACCTTCAAAAATGAGCAGTTCTTC. Translating gives CASSLARNTFKNEQFF.

This clonotype was seen only a few times. The chain couples TRBV5-5 to TRBJ1-2; 8 positions match TRBD1. The CDR3 has 16 residues. Germline V gene lookup returns CDR1 SGHKS and CDR2 YYEKEE (reference sequence). V lost 1 base and J lost 1; bases outside the gene matches: 6. The CDR3 loop reads CASSLFGDRLNYGYTF. The CDR3 DNA follows: TGTGCCAGCAGCTTGTTCGGGGACAGGCTTAACTATGGCTACACCTTC.

V usage is TRBV28 and J usage is TRBJ2-7, with TRBD1 matching over 7 bases. V shed 6 bases, J shed 7 bases, and the junction held 9 bases outside the gene matches. The CDR3 runs to 13 residues. Germline values: CDR1 MDHEN, CDR2 SYDVKM. Here the CDR3 reads CASSRDSHNEQYF. The CDR3 DNA reads TGTGCCAGCAGCCGGGACAGCCACAATGAGCAGTACTTC.

This chain connects TRBV4-3 to TRBJ1-4; the match to TRBD1 covers 7 bases. The CDR3 covers 18 residues. V dropped 1 base and J dropped 2; count of bases not matched to a gene: 10. Germline V CDR1 and CDR2: LGHNA, YSLEER. CDR3 in amino acids: CASSQVFKGAATNEKLFF. For the CDR3, the DNA is TGCGCCAGCAGCCAAGTATTTAAGGGGGCAGCGACTAATGAAAAACTGTTTTTT.

The V and J genes are TRBV6-5 and TRBJ2-7; 13 bases align to TRBD2. This CDR3 has 15 residues. Germline V lookup: CDR1 MNHEY, CDR2 SVGAGI. V was clipped by 6 bases and J by 7 bases; unmatched bases: 9. Written as DNA, the CDR3 is TGTGCCAGCAGCAGGACTAGCGGGAGTATTTTGGAGCAGTACTTC. Its translation: CASSRTSGSILEQYF.

The rearrangement links TRBV14 to TRBJ2-5; weak D call: TRBD2 (5 bases). The CDR3 has 13 amino acids. The germline V gene has CDR1 SGHDN and CDR2 FVKESK. V was cut by 1 base and J by 11 bases, with 14 bases left in between. The DNA of the CDR3 is TGTGCCAGCAGCCAAGTCGAGGGTAATGAGCAGTACTTC. Amino acid sequence: CASSQVEGNEQYF.

This clonotype was found once. V is TRBV6-1 and J is TRBJ1-5, with D unclear. Germline lookup yields CDR1 MNHNS and CDR2 SASEGT. The germline V and J ends were trimmed by 2 bases and 3 bases, with 11 bases remaining between them. The CDR3 is made up of 15 amino acids. This CDR3 reads CASSESVWVNQPQHF. In DNA, the CDR3 is TGTGCCAGCAGTGAAAGTGTGTGGGTCAATCAGCCCCAGCATTTT.

This clonotype was observed a handful of times. V gene TRBV29-1 combines with J gene TRBJ2-7; D not resolved. The germline CDR1 and CDR2 sequences are SQVTM and ANQGSEA. The ends were cut back, 2 bases at V and 4 bases at J, with 0 bases in the middle. CDR3 size: 9 residues. The CDR3 reads CSVEYEQYF. CDR3 coding DNA: TGCAGCGTTGAATACGAGCAGTACTTC.

This clonotype has just a few counts. The J gene is TRBJ1-5, the V gene TRBV7-9, with TRBD1 identical over 9 bases. Germline CDR1 is SEHNR and CDR2 is FQNEAQ (reference sequence). This CDR3 contains 16 residues. V trimming: 3 bases; J trimming: 5 bases; junction bases outside the gene matches: 8. CDR3 DNA: TGTGCCAGCAGCTTTTACGGGACAGGGTACGATCAGCCCCAGCATTTT. Amino acids: CASSFYGTGYDQPQHF.